A selection of T cell receptor beta chains follows, all from one sample in a study of blood T cell repertoires in COVID-19. Sequencing used immunoSEQ multiplex PCR; TCRdb keeps in-frame clones, though not all of them. Of approximately 270,000 clones listed, around nine tenths are singletons. Sequencing was performed on peripheral blood. These receptors were obtained from a man aged 45-65 years with acute or convalescent COVID-19. The CDR3 runs from the conserved cysteine through the conserved F or W. A D gene is named only where the DNA matches it firmly. Some rows mark clone size as missing; the rest say once, few, many or name a class of expanded clone.

-	15	-	TRBV11-3	TRBJ2-7	TGTGCCAGCAGCTTGGGCAGGGGCCCAAACTACGAGCAGTACTTC	CASSLGRGPNYEQYF
-	15	-	TRBV6-4	TRBJ2-6	TGTGCCAGCGCCCGTACAGCAACCGGGGCCAACGTCCTGACTTTC	CASARTATGANVLTF
-	13	-	TRBV7-9	TRBJ1-1	TGTGCCAGCAGCGACAGCGTGCGCACTGAAGCTTTCTTT	CASSDSVRTEAFF
-	14	-	TRBV5-6	TRBJ2-3	TGTGCCAGCAGCCATGGACAGTTTGCAGATACGCAGTATTTT	CASSHGQFADTQYF
once	13	-	TRBV7-8	TRBJ1-1	TGTGCCAGCAGCCTCCCAAGGACTTTTAAAGCTTTCTTT	CASSLPRTFKAFF
-	12	-	TRBV7-9	TRBJ2-7	TGTGCCAGCAGCGGGGGGTACTACGAGCAGTACTTC	CASSGGYYEQYF
-	16	-	TRBV27	TRBJ2-7	TGTGCCAGCAGACCTCAACCCCAAGGGGTCTCCTACGAGCAGTACTTC	CASRPQPQGVSYEQYF
-	15	TRBD2	TRBV9	TRBJ2-2	TGTGCCAGCAGCTCCTTCAGGGAGGGCACCGGGGAGCTGTTTTTT	CASSSFREGTGELFF
-	11	-	TRBV2	TRBJ1-2	TGTGCCAGCACCTTTTTTTCTGGCTACACCTTC	CASTFFSGYTF
-	14	-	TRBV6-1	TRBJ1-2	TGTGCCAGCAGTGAAGAGGAGGGGCCCCATGGCTACACCTTC	CASSEEEGPHGYTF
-	14	-	TRBV3-1/TRBV3-2	TRBJ2-7	TGTGCCAGCAGCCAAGTATCAGGGTTGGGGGAGCAGTACTTC	CASSQVSGLGEQYF
-	16	TRBD1	TRBV27	TRBJ1-6	TGTGCCAGCAGTTTCTACCAGGGGGATAGGAATTCACCCCTCCACTTT	CASSFYQGDRNSPLHF
-	14	TRBD1	TRBV6-5	TRBJ2-1	TGTGCCAGCAGTTATGGGACAGCGTACAATGAGCAGTTCTTC	CASSYGTAYNEQFF
-	17	-	TRBV15	TRBJ2-3	TGTGCCACCAGCAGGGACCCCGGGACTCCGTCAGCAAATACGCAGTATTTT	CATSRDPGTPSANTQYF
-	13	-	TRBV7-7	TRBJ2-5	TGTGCTAGCAGCCCTGACAGGCAAGAGACCCAGTACTTC	CASSPDRQETQYF
-	14	TRBD1	TRBV10-3	TRBJ1-1	TGTGCCATCAGTACGGGCAGGGGGCCAACTGAAGCTTTCTTT	CAISTGRGPTEAFF